This TCR beta chain originates from a study of shared clonotypes between healthy human individuals. Study results and limitations: Non-shared clonotypes had lower generation probabilities than clonotypes shared by all four sorted-subset donors. Genetic and exposure-history diversity was limited by the few donors.

Caucasian adults living in Nashville, Tennessee, provided all samples. A CD45RA-negative memory subset and a CD45RA+ naive subset were separated from the CD4+ cells. Comment on this clone: Its antigen remains unidentified.

TCRdb's table, derived via immunoSEQ multiplex PCR, lists solely in-frame clones and lacks some. The sample consists of 2.3 million or so clones, roughly 93% of them appearing once. There are 15 residues in the CDR3. V lost 4 bases and J lost 0, with 14 bases in between. From germline, CDR1 is SGHNT and CDR2 YYREEE (reference sequence). The V gene is TRBV5-4, the J gene TRBJ2-7, with D possibly being TRBD2 (6 bases). Sequencing was performed on naive CD4+ T cells from PBMCs. Regarding subset: CD45RA+ positively selected. The sequence came from a man aged 18 to 35 in good health. Some clones in this sample may be carry-over from other donors' samples. Written as DNA, the CDR3 is TGTGCCAGCAGCCCCCGGGCGGGAAGCTCCTACGAGCAGTACTTC. It encodes CASSPRAGSSYEQYF. The whole variable domain, filled in from reference TRBV5-4 and TRBJ2-7, reads ETGVTQSPTHLIKTRGQQVTLRCSSQSGHNTVSWYQQALGQGPQFIFQYYREEENGRGNFPPRFSGLQFPNYSSELNVNALELDDSALYLCASSPRAGSSYEQYFGPGTRLTVT.